Listed below are T cell receptor beta chains from one sample, sequenced in a study of blood T cell repertoires in COVID-19. The repertoire was sequenced with immunoSEQ multiplex PCR; TCRdb's copy has only in-frame clones and lacks some. The sample includes around 170,000 clones, approximately 89% of them seen just once. Sequenced input: peripheral blood. These TCRs come from a young woman with acute or convalescent COVID-19. The CDR3 runs from the conserved cysteine through the conserved F or W. The D gene is left open where the match is weak. Some rows mark clone size as missing; the rest say once, few, many or name a class of expanded clone.

D,V,size,J,DNA,CDR3
TRBD2,TRBV18,once,TRBJ2-7,TGTGCCAGCTCACCGGGAGGGGAGCAGTACTTC,CASSPGGEQYF
TRBD1,TRBV27,few,TRBJ2-1,TGTGCCAGCAGTTTGGATGGGACAGGGTACAATGAGCAGTTCTTC,CASSLDGTGYNEQFF
NA,TRBV6-4,NA,TRBJ2-1,TGTGCCAGCAGTGACGGGGGGAGCTCCTACAATGAGCAGTTCTTC,CASSDGGSSYNEQFF
NA,TRBV11-2,NA,TRBJ2-7,TGTGCCAGCAGCTTCGGGGATGCTCCCGAGCAGTACTTC,CASSFGDAPEQYF
NA,TRBV5-1,NA,TRBJ1-3,TGCGCCAGCAGCTTAGGGGATTTCGGAAACACCATATATTTT,CASSLGDFGNTIYF
NA,TRBV5-4,NA,TRBJ2-5,TGTGCCAGCAGCTTGGGGGGAGTAGAGACCCAGTACTTC,CASSLGGVETQYF
NA,TRBV6-6,NA,TRBJ1-6,TGTGCCAGCAGTCACCGCCTGGGGAGGGTTGGGGATTCACCCCTCCACTTT,CASSHRLGRVGDSPLHF
NA,TRBV6-5,NA,TRBJ1-6,TGTGCCAGCAGAAAGACAGGTTATGGTAATTCACCCCTCCACTTT,CASRKTGYGNSPLHF
TRBD2,TRBV4-1,NA,TRBJ2-3,TGCGCCAGCAGCCTTGCCGGGACTAGCCCCACAGATACGCAGTATTTT,CASSLAGTSPTDTQYF
TRBD2,TRBV11-2,NA,TRBJ2-1,TGTGCCAGCAGCCCCCGGACTAGCGGGACGAATGAGCAGTTCTTC,CASSPRTSGTNEQFF
NA,TRBV5-1,NA,TRBJ2-1,TGCGCCAGCAGCTTGGTGGCGGGAACCTACAATGAGCAGTTCTTC,CASSLVAGTYNEQFF
NA,TRBV7-9,NA,TRBJ2-2,TGTGCCAGCAGCTTAGTGAGCGGGGAGCTGTTTTTT,CASSLVSGELFF
TRBD2,TRBV28,NA,TRBJ2-7,TGTGCCAGCAGTCCCGTAGGGACTAGCTCCTACGAGCAGTACTTC,CASSPVGTSSYEQYF
TRBD2,TRBV5-4,NA,TRBJ2-2,TGTGCCAGCAGCAGCGGGACTTATGACACCGGGGAGCTGTTTTTT,CASSSGTYDTGELFF
NA,TRBV10-3,NA,TRBJ1-6,TGTGCCATCAGTGAGAGGGAGGGGCTTAATTCACCCCTCCACTTT,CAISEREGLNSPLHF
NA,TRBV5-6,NA,TRBJ2-3,TGTGCCAGCAGCTACGGACTACCTAGTGATACGCAGTATTTT,CASSYGLPSDTQYF
NA,TRBV27,NA,TRBJ2-4,TGTGCCAGCAGTTTATGGGGTGGGGGGGGCGCAACCAAAAACATTCAGTACTTC,CASSLWGGGGATKNIQYF
TRBD2,TRBV28,NA,TRBJ2-1,TGTGCCAGCAGTCTCGGGACTAGCGCCCACAATGAGCAGTTCTTC,CASSLGTSAHNEQFF
TRBD1,TRBV5-1,NA,TRBJ2-1,TGCGCCAGCAGCACTGGACAGGGGGTAAGCAATGAGCAGTTCTTC,CASSTGQGVSNEQFF
NA,TRBV27,NA,TRBJ2-1,TGTGCCAGCTCGGCGGGACGAGAGGGGGAGCAGTTCTTC,CASSAGREGEQFF
NA,TRBV15,NA,TRBJ2-7,TGTGCCACCAGCAGAAGACACAGCGAGCAGTACTTC,CATSRRHSEQYF
TRBD2,TRBV7-9,NA,TRBJ2-3,TGTGCCAGCAGCCGTCCCGGGACTAGCGGCACAGATACGCAGTATTTT,CASSRPGTSGTDTQYF
NA,TRBV6-2/TRBV6-3,NA,TRBJ2-7,TGTGCCAGCAGTTTAGGCGGGGCGCAGTACTTC,CASSLGGAQYF
NA,TRBV14,NA,TRBJ1-1,TGTGCCAGCAGCCAAGATGTGGGAAGGACAGCTGAAGCTTTCTTT,CASSQDVGRTAEAFF
NA,TRBV2,NA,TRBJ1-3,TGTGCCAGCAGTTCACAGGGTAGAAACACCATATATTTT,CASSSQGRNTIYF
NA,TRBV29-1,NA,TRBJ2-1,TGCAGCGTAGCGACAGACTACAATGAGCAGTTCTTC,CSVATDYNEQFF
TRBD1,TRBV19,NA,TRBJ1-5,TGTGCCAGTAGGGCGAACAGGGGGGTTGACAATCAGCCCCAGCATTTT,CASRANRGVDNQPQHF
NA,TRBV9,NA,TRBJ2-2,TGTGCCAGCAGCTCGCGGTCTTCCGGGGAGCTGTTTTTT,CASSSRSSGELFF
TRBD2,TRBV30,NA,TRBJ2-2,TGTGCCTGTCGGGGGGCCGGGGAGCTGTTTTTT,CACRGAGELFF
NA,TRBV3-1/TRBV3-2,NA,TRBJ2-7,TGTGCCAGCAGCCCTCCCGGGAGTCAGCACGAGCAGTACTTC,CASSPPGSQHEQYF
TRBD2,TRBV5-1,few,TRBJ2-3,TGCGCCAGCAGCCCGCCGGGACTAGGGGGAGATACGCAGTATTTT,CASSPPGLGGDTQYF
TRBD1,TRBV6-6,once,TRBJ1-2,TGTGCCAGCACTCCGGGACAGCTGACAATTTATGGCTACACCTTC,CASTPGQLTIYGYTF
NA,TRBV5-6,NA,TRBJ2-3,TGTGCCAGCAGCTTGCGTTATGCAGATACGCAGTATTTT,CASSLRYADTQYF
TRBD1,TRBV9,NA,TRBJ2-6,TGTGCCAGCAGCGCCCCCGGGACAGGGGGAACTGGGGCCAACGTCCTGACTTTC,CASSAPGTGGTGANVLTF
NA,TRBV5-5,NA,TRBJ2-5,TGTGCCAGCAGCAACGACAGGGGAGGGGAGACCCAGTACTTC,CASSNDRGGETQYF
NA,TRBV6-5,NA,TRBJ1-4,TGTGCCAGCGCAGAGGGTGTCGGCCAAAAACTGTTTTTT,CASAEGVGQKLFF
NA,TRBV28,few,TRBJ1-2,TGTGCCAGCAGGCCACAGGGTAACTATGGCTACACCTTC,CASRPQGNYGYTF
NA,TRBV25-1,few,TRBJ2-7,TGTGCCAGCAGTGAATCCGGTTACGAGCAGTACTTC,CASSESGYEQYF
NA,TRBV19,NA,TRBJ2-2,TGTGCCAGTAGCAGCGATCAGGGGACCGGGGAGCTGTTTTTT,CASSSDQGTGELFF
NA,TRBV5-1,NA,TRBJ1-2,TGCGCCAGCAGCTTGGCCGGGGGTGCTAACTATGGCTACACCTTC,CASSLAGGANYGYTF
NA,TRBV6-1,NA,TRBJ2-3,TGTGCCAGCAGTGAAGCGCGACAAAGCACAGATACGCAGTATTTT,CASSEARQSTDTQYF
TRBD1,TRBV4-1,NA,TRBJ2-5,TGCGCCAGCAGCCAGACAGGGGAGACCCAGTACTTC,CASSQTGETQYF
NA,TRBV19,NA,TRBJ2-7,TGTGCCAGTAGTATCGGCTACGAGCAGTACTTC,CASSIGYEQYF
TRBD1,TRBV28,few,TRBJ1-5,TGTGCCAGCAAGCAAGGGACAGCCCAGAATAGCAATCAGCCCCAGCATTTT,CASKQGTAQNSNQPQHF
NA,TRBV4-1,NA,TRBJ1-4,TGCGCCAGCAGCCAAAACAGGCTTGAAAAACTGTTTTTT,CASSQNRLEKLFF
TRBD1,TRBV2,few,TRBJ2-7,TGTGCCAGCAGGACAGGGGCGAGCTACGAGCAGTACTTC,CASRTGASYEQYF
TRBD1,TRBV2,NA,TRBJ2-7,TGTGCCAGCAGACACTACTCCGGGACAGGAGACTACGAGCAGTACTTC,CASRHYSGTGDYEQYF
TRBD2,TRBV6-6,NA,TRBJ2-7,TGTGCCAGCAGTTACTCTAGCGGGAGTTCCTACGAGCAGTACTTC,CASSYSSGSSYEQYF
NA,TRBV28,NA,TRBJ2-7,TGTGCCAGCAGCACCCCCGGCGACTCTAGTCCTAAGCAGTACTTC,CASSTPGDSSPKQYF
TRBD2,TRBV19,once,TRBJ2-2,TGTGCCAGTAGTATCGGGAGGAGAACGAACACCGGGGAGCTGTTTTTT,CASSIGRRTNTGELFF
TRBD2,TRBV2,NA,TRBJ2-1,TGTGCCAGCAGTGAAGATAGCGGGAGGGCCCAGTTCTTC,CASSEDSGRAQFF
NA,TRBV11-3,few,TRBJ1-2,TGTGCCAGCAGCTTAGACGACACCAGCTACTATGGCTACACCTTC,CASSLDDTSYYGYTF
TRBD1,TRBV7-9,NA,TRBJ2-7,TGTGCCAGCTCGCGCCCGGGACAGTATAACGAGCAGTACTTC,CASSRPGQYNEQYF
NA,TRBV12-3/TRBV12-4,NA,TRBJ1-1,TGTGCCAGCAGTTTAATAGTTACTGAAGCTTTCTTT,CASSLIVTEAFF
NA,TRBV9,once,TRBJ1-1,TGTGCCAGCAGCGTAGCGGGGAACACTGAAGCTTTCTTT,CASSVAGNTEAFF